This T cell receptor beta chain came from a study of shared clonotypes between healthy human individuals. The assay was immunoSEQ multiplex PCR, and TCRdb's table has in-frame clones only and misses some. The repertoire holds millions of clones, with around 95% as singletons. V lost 0 bases to trimming and J lost 8 bases; unmatched junction nucleotides: 6. The CDR3 spans 14 residues. CDR1 GTSNPN and CDR2 SVGIG come from the germline V gene (reference sequence). Sequences were obtained from naive CD4+ T cells sorted from blood. Subset defined: CD45RA+ positively selected. The sequence came from a young man in good health. V usage is TRBV30 and J usage is TRBJ2-1, with 8 bases aligning to TRBD2. CDR3 protein: CAWSVRTSGDEQFF. Here the CDR3 DNA reads TGTGCCTGGAGTGTACGCACTAGCGGCGATGAGCAGTTCTTC.